One and the same sample provided the 30 T cell receptor beta chains below, sequenced in a study of identical twins. MiXCR, applied by TCRdb to the 5' RACE reads, yields one record per CDR3 protein. This sample has under 1 million distinct CDR3 sequences, with 9% to 15% found just once. The data also belong to a second study, concerning yellow fever vaccine responses in identical twins.

Sequences were obtained from PBMCs. These receptor sequences come from a woman under 30 in good health.

The sample holds a few counts of this clonotype. The chain uses TRBV12-3 or TRBV12-4 and TRBJ2-3, with D hard to call. V was shortened by 8 bases and J by 6 bases, with 15 bases between the two germline ends. The CDR3 sequence is 13 residues long. The CDR3 loop reads CASAGDALDTQYF. CDR3 sequence (DNA): TGTGCCAGCGCAGGTGATGCATTGGATACGCAGTATTTT.

In this sample, this clonotype turned up a few times. CDR3 sequence (DNA): TGTGCCAGCAGTGGAGACAGGCCCAATCAGCCCCAGCATTTT. As protein: CASSGDRPNQPQHF. The J gene is TRBJ1-5, the V gene TRBV12-3 or TRBV12-4; D is possibly TRBD1 (6 bases). Between the trimmed V and J ends, which lost 5 bases and 3 bases, there was a span of 11 bases. CDR3 size: 14 residues.

This clonotype was seen a few times. J is TRBJ2-2 and V is TRBV12-3 or TRBV12-4; TRBD2 agrees at 7 bases. The CDR3 has 16 amino acids. V gave up 7 bases and J gave up 6 bases; unmatched junction bases: 14. The CDR3: CASNLFPAGVPGELFF. The CDR3 DNA reads as TGTGCCAGCAACCTCTTTCCGGCGGGAGTCCCCGGGGAGCTGTTTTTT.

V usage is TRBV4-1 and J usage is TRBJ2-7; D is unclear. Looked up from germline, CDR1 is MGHRA and CDR2 is YSYEKL. This CDR3 region has 16 residues. The V and J ends lost 0 bases and 5 bases respectively, with 17 bases between them. Here the CDR3 DNA reads TGCGCCAGCAGCCAAGATCTTTCGGGTTCCCAGGACGAGCAGTACTTC. Translating gives CASSQDLSGSQDEQYF.

There are many counts of this clonotype. The chain recombines TRBV6-4 with TRBJ2-5; 8 bases are a match to TRBD2. V lost 3 bases to trimming and J lost 2 bases; unmatched junction nucleotides: 5. Germline V CDR1 and CDR2: MRHNA, SNTAGT. The CDR3 covers 15 residues. The CDR3 coding sequence is TGTGCCAGCAGTGAAAGCGGGGGTTCACAAGAGACCCAGTACTTC. Its translation is CASSESGGSQETQYF.

This clonotype has a count of ten or more. The V call is TRBV3-1, the J call TRBJ2-1; a weak D match, TRBD2 (5 bases). The CDR3 is 14 residues long. CDR1 is LGHDT, CDR2 YNNKEL, per germline (reference sequence). Trimming cost V 4 bases and J 4 bases, with 11 bases left between them. CDR3 nucleotides: TGTGCCAGCAGCCGGACTGGCGTATACAATGAGCAGTTCTTC. It codes for CASSRTGVYNEQFF.

This clonotype showed up many times. The gene calls are TRBV5-1 and TRBJ1-3; D perhaps matches TRBD1 (5 bases). Germline V gene lookup returns CDR1 SGHRS and CDR2 YFSETQ. The V and J ends lost 6 bases and 2 bases respectively, with 15 bases between them. The length of the CDR3 is 15 residues. CDR3 coding DNA: TGCGCCAGCAAGTATGAGGGACTAACTGGAAACACCATATATTTT. Its translation: CASKYEGLTGNTIYF.

The chain combines TRBV29-1 with TRBJ2-1; 10 nucleotides agree with TRBD1. Unmatched junction bases numbered 12, after V lost 3 bases and J lost 7 bases. This CDR3 comprises 16 residues. Germline lookup yields CDR1 SQVTM and CDR2 ANQGSEA. Written as DNA, the CDR3 is TGCAGCGTTGAGTTAGTGACAGGGGGCGGTCCGAATGAGCAGTTCTTC. It codes for CSVELVTGGGPNEQFF.

The genes are TRBV10-3 and TRBJ2-2; 9 bases fit TRBD1. With V trimmed by 10 bases and J by 7 bases, 7 bases remained unmatched. The germline V gene encodes CDR1 ENHRY and CDR2 SYGVKD. This CDR3 has 13 residues. CDR3 DNA sequence: TGTGCCACCCGGACAGGGGAGGTCGGGGAGCTGTTTTTT. This codes for CATRTGEVGELFF.

This clonotype appeared a few times. The gene calls are TRBV19 and TRBJ1-3; D may be TRBD1 (5 bases). CDR1 and CDR2 (germline): LNHDA, SQIVND (reference sequence). Trimming took 3 bases from V and 4 from J, leaving 13 bases between them. The CDR3 consists of 15 residues. The CDR3 region is CASSIGRAFGNTIYF. The CDR3, as DNA: TGTGCCAGTAGTATTGGCAGGGCCTTCGGAAACACCATATATTTT. Variable domain in full (rest from reference TRBV19 and TRBJ1-3): DGGITQSPKYLFRKEGQNVTLSCEQNLNHDAMYWYRQDPGQGLRLIYYSQIVNDFQKGDIAEGYSVSREKKESFPLTVTSAQKNPTAFYLCASSIGRAFGNTIYFGEGSWLTVV.

This clonotype has just a few counts. The CDR3 DNA is TGTGCCAGCAGCACGACGGACAGGGAGACCCAGTACTTC. It encodes CASSTTDRETQYF. The chain is built from TRBV7-8 and TRBJ2-5; 7 bases fit TRBD1. The germline CDR1 and CDR2 sequences are SGHVS and FQNEAQ. V shed 5 bases, J shed 5 bases, and the junction held 5 bases outside the gene matches. The CDR3 runs to 13 residues.

The rearrangement uses TRBV11-2 and TRBJ2-5; 13 bases are shared with TRBD2. V gave up 5 bases and J gave up 7 bases; unmatched junction bases: 4. This CDR3 is built from 14 residues. The germline CDR1 and CDR2 sequences are SGHAT and FQNNGV. The CDR3 DNA sequence: TGTGCCAGCAGCGGGACTAGCGGGGCAGGGACCCAGTACTTC. This codes for CASSGTSGAGTQYF.

This clonotype has at least ten counts. V usage is TRBV5-1 and J usage is TRBJ1-1, with D maybe TRBD1 (5 bases). The CDR3 length is 14 residues. Per germline, CDR1 SGHRS and CDR2 YFSETQ. V was trimmed by 2 bases and J by 1 base, leaving 9 bases between them. CDR3 residues: CASSFGAANTEAFF. The CDR3 DNA follows: TGCGCCAGCAGCTTTGGGGCAGCGAACACTGAAGCTTTCTTT.

This clonotype has at least ten counts. V and J are TRBV12-3 or TRBV12-4 and TRBJ1-2; no clear D gene. Trimming pared 6 bases from V and 3 bases from J, leaving 8 bases between. This CDR3 has 12 amino acids. CDR3 nucleotide sequence: TGTGCCAGCAGCAAGCAAGACTATGGCTACACCTTC. Translating gives CASSKQDYGYTF.

The chain combines TRBV20-1 with TRBJ1-2, with TRBD1 as a possible D gene (6 bases). V was shortened by 5 bases and J by 13 bases, with 20 bases between the two germline ends. There are 12 residues in the CDR3. Germline V CDR1 and CDR2: DFQATT, SNEGSKA (reference sequence). Written as DNA, the CDR3 is TGCAGTGCTTCACGACCCAGGGGCCGGGGCACCTTC. It yields the protein CSASRPRGRGTF.

The table lists this clonotype with a few counts. The chain recombines TRBV12-3 or TRBV12-4 with TRBJ2-2; possibly TRBD1 or TRBD2 for D (6 bases each). The CDR3 totals 17 residues. V lost 4 bases to trimming and J lost 1 base, with 16 bases between them. The CDR3 sequence is CASSSGLGGLNTGELFF. In DNA, the CDR3 is TGTGCCAGCAGTTCCGGACTTGGGGGGCTGAACACCGGGGAGCTGTTTTTT.

There are a few counts of this clonotype. The J gene is TRBJ2-7, the V gene TRBV6-1; possibly TRBD2 for D (6 bases). In germline, CDR1 is MNHNS, CDR2 SASEGT. The CDR3 extends over 16 amino acids. V lost 4 bases and J lost 0, with 16 bases in between. The CDR3, as DNA: TGTGCCAGCAGTGCTTCGACTAGTGGTTCCTCCTACGAGCAGTACGTC. This translates into CASSASTSGSSYEQYV.

The chain employs TRBV20-1 and TRBJ2-3, with TRBD2 identical over 7 bases. CDR1 DFQATT and CDR2 SNEGSKA come from the germline V gene (reference sequence). CDR3 size: 18 residues. V dropped 4 bases and J dropped 2; count of bases not matched to a gene: 18. The CDR3 loop reads CSAMGFNSGLLVTDTQYF. CDR3 nucleotide sequence: TGCAGTGCTATGGGTTTTAATAGCGGGTTATTAGTCACAGATACGCAGTATTTT.

This clonotype has a count of ten or more. The genes are TRBV4-2 and TRBJ2-2; D possibly corresponds to TRBD2 (6 bases). The V gene lost 0 bases and the J gene lost 6 bases, with 14 bases spanning the gap. This CDR3 has 16 amino acids. The germline CDR1 and CDR2 sequences are LGHNA and YNFKEQ. The CDR3 protein is CASSQDSGRAAGELFF. As DNA, the CDR3 is TGTGCCAGCAGCCAAGATAGCGGCAGGGCGGCCGGGGAGCTGTTTTTT.

This clonotype came up a few times. The V gene is TRBV2, the J gene TRBJ1-5; possibly TRBD1 for D (6 bases). Germline lookup yields CDR1 SNHLY and CDR2 FYNNEI. Trimming shortened V by 10 bases and J by 2 bases, and 15 bases separated the two germline ends. The CDR3 consists of 14 residues. This CDR3 is CATSRGSGNQPQHF. CDR3 coding DNA: TGTGCCACCTCCAGGGGTAGCGGCAATCAGCCCCAGCATTTT.

This clonotype was observed a handful of times. This chain connects TRBV14 to TRBJ1-4, with a possible D match to TRBD1 (6 bases). Per germline, CDR1 SGHDN and CDR2 FVKESK. The CDR3 length is 13 residues. V lost 3 bases and J 10 bases, leaving 12 bases between the germline ends. In DNA form, the CDR3 reads TGTGCCAGCAGCCAGGGGGCGCGAGGAAAACTGTTTTTT. Protein product: CASSQGARGKLFF.

This clonotype showed up just a few times. CDR3 region: CASAFGQGRYNEQFF. DNA for the CDR3: TGTGCCAGCGCCTTTGGACAGGGGAGATACAATGAGCAGTTCTTC. The V gene is TRBV7-8, the J gene TRBJ2-1; 9 bases map to TRBD1. Germline lookup yields CDR1 SGHVS and CDR2 FQNEAQ. The CDR3 runs to 15 residues. J was trimmed by 4 bases and V by 8 bases; bases with no gene match: 9.

The V and J genes are TRBV12-3 or TRBV12-4 and TRBJ2-1; D unclear. The CDR3 contains 12 residues. Deletions cut 5 bases from V and 6 bases from J, with 8 bases between. The CDR3 sequence is CASSRAGNEQFF. The CDR3 nucleotides read TGTGCCAGCAGTCGAGCTGGCAATGAGCAGTTCTTC.

The V call is TRBV3-1, the J call TRBJ2-1; tentative D call: TRBD2 (5 bases). The CDR3 runs 16 residues. V lost 1 base, J lost 7 bases, and 17 bases lay in between. The germline CDR1 and CDR2 sequences are LGHDT and YNNKEL (reference sequence). As DNA, the CDR3 is TGTGCCAGCAGCCAAGCTTTAGGACTGGCGCTGAATGAGCAGTTCTTC. This encodes CASSQALGLALNEQFF.

This clonotype was counted many times. CDR3 nucleotides: TGTGCCAGCAGTTACTCCCGGACAGGGGGCCACTATGGCTACACCTTC. Its translation: CASSYSRTGGHYGYTF. This chain uses TRBV6-5 with TRBJ1-2; 11 nucleotides agree with TRBD1. Germline CDR1 reads MNHEY; CDR2 reads SVGAGI. This CDR3 region has 16 residues. Germline trimming cut 0 bases from V and 3 bases from J; bases unmatched to any gene: 3.

The genes are TRBV20-1 and TRBJ2-1; D is ambiguous. Trimming took 1 base from V and 8 from J, leaving 6 bases between them. Per the germline V gene, CDR1 is DFQATT and CDR2 is SNEGSKA (reference sequence). The CDR3 extends over 11 amino acids. The CDR3 coding sequence is TGCAGTGCTAGAGGGATCGATGAGCAGTTCTTC. This codes for CSARGIDEQFF.

The V call is TRBV6-5, the J call TRBJ2-7, with TRBD1 matching over 9 bases. Trimming took 2 bases from V and 2 from J; bases not matched to a gene: 16. From germline, CDR1 is MNHEY and CDR2 SVGAGI. The CDR3 has 19 amino acids. The CDR3 loop is CASSYDDLRVGTGTYEQYF. CDR3 bases: TGTGCCAGCAGTTACGACGACCTACGCGTGGGGACAGGGACCTACGAGCAGTACTTC.

This clonotype has just a few counts. The CDR3 sequence: CATSRDLGPYNEQFF. The CDR3 nucleotides are TGTGCCACCAGCAGAGACCTGGGACCCTACAATGAGCAGTTCTTC. The genes are TRBV15 and TRBJ2-1; D may correspond to TRBD1 or TRBD2 (5 bases each). CDR1 LNHNV and CDR2 YYDKDF come from the germline V gene (reference sequence). The CDR3 is 15 amino acids. The germline V and J ends were trimmed by 0 bases and 2 bases, with 8 bases remaining between them. The full variable domain, completed using reference TRBV15 and TRBJ2-1, is DAMVIQNPRYQVTQFGKPVTLSCSQTLNHNVMYWYQQKSSQAPKLLFHYYDKDFNNEADTPDNFQSRRPNTSFCFLDIRSPGLGDTAMYLCATSRDLGPYNEQFFGPGTRLTVL.

This clonotype was seen many times. The chain links TRBV3-1 to TRBJ2-1; D uncertain. The germline gives CDR1 LGHDT, CDR2 YNNKEL (reference sequence). The length of the CDR3 is 13 residues. V was clipped by 6 bases and J by 1 base, with 7 bases between them. As DNA, the CDR3 is TGTGCCAGCAGGGGGAATTCCTACAATGAGCAGTTCTTC. It codes for CASRGNSYNEQFF.

The V gene is TRBV5-1, the J gene TRBJ2-4, with TRBD1 identical over 9 bases. V dropped 2 bases and J dropped 6; count of bases not matched to a gene: 9. CDR3 length: 16 residues. Germline CDR1 is SGHRS and CDR2 is YFSETQ. CDR3 DNA sequence: TGCGCCAGCAGCTTTCTTGGGACAGGGCCAGGAAACATTCAGTACTTC. The encoded protein is CASSFLGTGPGNIQYF.